The source of this T cell receptor (beta chain) is a study of cytomegalovirus exposure and HLA in healthy donors (dated by TCRdb to about 2017). A note on the overall study: An earlier analysis of around 600 of the donors reported about 250 Gb of sequence data and 117 million unique TCR beta sequences from roughly 180 million T cells. An early release that covered about 600 HLA-typed donors contained approximately 300 gigabases of sequencing data and around 80 million unique TCR sequences. Among the roughly 370 genotyped donors, under 90% belonged to the genetic ancestry cluster associated with self-reported Caucasian donors. The study was designed to test whether signatures of past pathogen exposure could be identified by cataloging public T cell receptors. The study used immunosequencing to profile the T cell repertoires of 666 subjects and linked those repertoires to cytomegalovirus serostatus. Besides the first cohort of roughly 700 subjects, a separate validation cohort made up of roughly 120 different subjects was used. To predict cytomegalovirus infection status, the study brought together high-throughput TCR immunosequencing, statistical association of individual TCRs with disease status, and machine learning. A later analysis re-analyzed previously published TCR beta repertoires from approximately 700 donors and added high-resolution HLA genotyping to study TCR occurrence patterns. In the later analysis, no new phenotypic data were used to find candidate immune exposures; instead, reliance was placed on TCR beta sequences and their occurrence across donors. To decide whether each TCR beta V gene segment behaved as functional or pseudogenic, an earlier analysis of approximately 590 of the donors relied on high-throughput TCR beta sequencing. Donor age, sex, ethnicity and CMV serostatus were compiled alongside the repertoire data. A later genetic analysis used genome-wide SNP genotypes for 398 of the 666 donors, treating that subset as a discovery cohort. Every discovery cohort repertoire had been produced on one sequencing platform. HLA typing covered class I and class II loci at four-digit resolution. The number of typed donors differed by locus: about 620-640 for A, B, C, DRB1 and DQB1; 522 for DQA1; 606 for DPA1; and around 490 for DPB1. Because of strong linkage in the cohort, roughly five DR-DQ haplotypes were treated as single units for association and clustering. Among about 390 genotyped donors of the cohort, an average of around 240,000 unique TCR beta nucleotide sequences were sequenced per donor, roughly 20% of them non-productive. Study-wide findings and limitations: In a later analysis, TCR association rates were found to vary across HLA loci, with the most associated TCRs seen for DRB1 alleles and the fewest for HLA-C alleles. Because HLA typing was unavailable for some donors at each locus, only the typed subset was used in association tests. In both the original and validation cohorts, the classifier was reported to diagnose cytomegalovirus status with high specificity and sensitivity. A later analysis associated about 17,000 TCR beta sequences with specific HLA alleles at a false discovery rate of 0.05. According to a later analysis, most CMV-associated TCR beta chains appeared to be HLA-restricted, and the HLA associations seemed to be driven largely by CMV exposure. A further reported finding was that TCR beta sequences accurately predicted the HLA-A and HLA-B alleles for most subjects in the first cohort. Only TCR beta chains were sequenced in this cohort, and the absence of alpha or paired-chain data limited detectable features. Strong co-occurrence of HLA alleles, especially DR and DQ, made assigning TCR associations to individual alleles difficult. An association between a missense DCLRE1C variant and V-gene and J-gene trimming of TCR beta chains was found in a later genetic analysis and replicated in an independent cohort. In an earlier analysis of roughly 560 of the donors, most TCR beta V segments were observed in productive rearrangements about 87% or about 30% of the time, broadly matching IMGT annotations. A total of 164 TCR beta chains were listed by the study as associated with cytomegalovirus. Compared with equally common non-associated chains, HLA-associated TCR beta chains in a later analysis were more clonally expanded and had lower generation probabilities. The presence/absence analyses assumed that sequencing depth was roughly uniform across donors, and that assumption may not be true. Seventeen rarely observed V segments, including chromosome 9 orphons, were excluded from the earlier analysis of approximately 500 of the donors because counts were too low. Some IMGT-functional V segments, including TRBV6-2 and TRBV6-3, could not be told apart with the 87-base-pair reads, so those segments were excluded. For the cohort, immune exposure information was limited to CMV serostatus. The authors suggested that the approach could potentially be generalized to other disease states and immunological phenotypes. Several of the top co-occurrence clusters appeared to be linked to parvovirus B19, influenza, CMV and Epstein-Barr virus, according to a later analysis. According to a later genetic analysis, donors in an Asian-associated ancestry cluster had fewer N-insertions in productive TCRs than the approximately 690-donor mean. Most TCR sequences were observed very rarely across donors, whereas some public TCRs were present in many individuals. Linkage disequilibrium might explain the correlated functional status among segregating V segments, but an unknown experimental factor could not be excluded. A cluster of highly shared sequence variants was judged likely to be a technical artifact of the sequencing pipeline. In vitro tests confirmed that three of the cytomegalovirus-associated TCR beta chains recognize cytomegalovirus antigens.

The cohort was made up of 666 healthy bone marrow donors. Cohort members were all nominally healthy when sampled, although unrecorded immune exposures were likely present. The donor was CMV seronegative and was included in the group of hundreds of seronegative cohort members. A peripheral blood sample was provided by each donor, and peripheral blood mononuclear cells were used for TCR beta sequencing. Genomic DNA was extracted from the blood cell samples with the Qiagen DNeasy Blood Extraction Kit. Turning to this clone: Its antigen is not yet known. Base qualities are not at hand, and no much larger clone is one base apart.

Library preparation used the immunoSEQ multiplex PCR assay. For the multiplex PCR, a mixture combining 60 forward primers for TCR Vbeta segments and 13 reverse primers for TCR Jbeta segments was used. The CDR3 region of rearranged TCR beta genes was amplified from genomic DNA by a multiplex PCR assay. Amplified TCR beta libraries were sequenced as 87-base-pair reads on the Illumina HiSeq System. Turning to the authors' computational methods: A later analysis tallied roughly 78 million unique TCR beta chains across the 700 or so repertoires, and some 10 million of those chains were shared by two or more donors. A nearest-neighbor algorithm error-corrected the raw reads and collapsed the reads into unique sequences, merging closely related sequences to remove PCR and sequencing errors. To assign V, D and J gene segments, CDR3 sequences were aligned to IMGT reference sequences. For a sequence to be retained, at least a six-nucleotide match to both a V gene segment and a J gene segment was required. A rearrangement counted as productive if the CDR3 had no stop codons and remained in frame with V and J, and every other rearrangement counted as non-productive. Following IMGT convention, CDR3 was defined as the stretch from the second conserved V-encoded cysteine to the conserved J-encoded phenylalanine. The earlier analysis of about 610 of the donors excluded sequences that lacked an unambiguous match to a single V gene segment. In an earlier analysis of approximately 590 of the donors, V segments were called functional above 56.7% productive rearrangements and were called segregating when the between-donor standard deviation exceeded 5%. A statistical classification framework was developed to diagnose cytomegalovirus status using the catalog of TCR beta chain sequences. In a later analysis, V and J genes were assigned by comparing TCR nucleotide sequences against IMGT/GENE-DB human TR gene sequences. A later analysis assigned CDR3 sequences and most-parsimonious VDJ recombination scenarios with the TCRdist pipeline. In a later analysis, every TCR beta chain was defined by the combination of its CDR3 amino acid sequence and its V-gene family, and reads without a unique V-gene family were dropped. To address suspected cross-contamination and a sequencing artifact, a later analysis removed under 600 highly shared, low-generation-probability nucleotide sequences. In a later analysis, a clonal expansion index was calculated for each public chain from normalized within-repertoire ranks of inferred template counts. In a later analysis, generation probabilities were computed with a VDJ recombination model fitted to out-of-frame rearrangements, and the resulting probabilities were checked against IGoR. A later analysis scored TCR-TCR, TCR-HLA and TCR-CMV co-occurrence with hypergeometric tests, applying a repertoire-size bias correction to TCR pairs. In a later analysis, false discovery rates were estimated by permuting HLA or CMV assignments 20 times. A later analysis grouped co-occurring TCRs with DBSCAN, adding TCRdist sequence similarity when clustering within HLA-allele-positive subsets. Co-occurrence clustering excluded repertoires with fewer than 30,000 or more than 120,000 public chains, plus five with anomalous nucleotide sharing. Drawn from immuneACCESS, this table holds only the in-frame rearrangements with V and J called that TCRdb kept. Clones are partly lost; checked studies trace under half to an unresolved V gene and leave the rest unexplained. D and trimming come from the DNA, and the V and J calls and clone size come from that table. The sample data list 85,000 to 120,000 clones, and about two thirds of these were observed just once. Clones ranked in the top ten supply approximately 0.74% of the sample.

From the cysteine through the phenylalanine, the CDR3 covers 13 amino acids. Left in the record is the CDR3 DNA by itself, 39 bases read in frame from the first base. CDR1 is given as LNHNV and CDR2 as YYDKDF, both from the germline V gene (reference sequence). V is reduced by 10 bases and J by 4 bases, leaving a spacing of 16 bases between them. The TCR comes from a boy aged 5-17 years in good health and CMV-seronegative. The sample comprised PBMCs. The sequence joins TRBV15 to TRBJ1-1; a tentative D call is TRBD1 (6 bases match). The CDR3 protein is CAIEPTGSTEAFF. In nucleotide form, the sequence is TGTGCCATTGAACCGACAGGTAGCACTGAAGCTTTCTTT. Beyond the CDR3, the reference TRBV15 and TRBJ1-1 genes provide the residues; the full variable domain reads: DAMVIQNPRYQVTQFGKPVTLSCSQTLNHNVMYWYQQKSSQAPKLLFHYYDKDFNNEADTPDNFQSRRPNTSFCFLDIRSPGLGDTAMYLCAIEPTGSTEAFFGQGTRLTVV.